This T cell receptor beta chain appears in the sequencing data of a study of TIL therapy for anti-PD-1-resistant metastatic lung cancer. Study-level results: Many TIL product clones were absent from baseline tumor, suggesting clonal contraction. TIL cultures after expansion showed higher clonality and lower diversity than baseline tumor (median around 5.9% vs 31%).

Sequencing used immunoSEQ v3. Data came from immunoSEQ multiplex PCR; TCRdb stores just in-frame clones and leaves some out. Among 6,500 or so clones listed, about 65% were seen once. A word on this clone: Its antigen is still unknown.

Time point noted: pre-treatment sample, taken before nivolumab and TIL therapy. Tumor tissue came from excised metastases, mostly pleural nodules or supraclavicular lymph nodes. The J segment lost 8 bases and the V segment lost 0 bases, leaving 17 bases of the junction unmatched. Per germline, CDR1 LNHNV and CDR2 YYDKDF (reference sequence). This CDR3 region has 19 residues. This TCR was sampled from a person between 30 and 79 years old with non-small cell lung cancer. The sample consisted of tumor tissue, taken at baseline. The chain employs TRBV15 and TRBJ2-1, with 9 bases that match TRBD2. The chain's CDR3 is CATSRDTSSGTSRIDEQFF. The CDR3 nucleotides read TGTGCCACCAGCAGAGACACCAGTTCCGGGACTAGCCGTATCGATGAGCAGTTCTTC.